This TCR beta chain originates from a study of cytomegalovirus exposure and HLA in healthy donors (dated by TCRdb to about 2017). Study-level background: An earlier analysis of 550 to 700 of the donors reported about 250 Gb of sequence data and roughly 110 million unique TCR beta sequences from around 200 million T cells. An early release covering roughly 640 HLA-typed donors comprised approximately 290 gigabases of sequencing data and around 86 million unique TCR sequences. Of the approximately 400 genotyped donors, about 80% fell in the genetic ancestry cluster associated with self-reported Caucasian donors. The study aimed to test whether signatures of past pathogen exposure could be identified by cataloging public T cell receptors. The T cell repertoires of several hundred subjects were profiled by immunosequencing and related to cytomegalovirus serostatus. In addition to the first cohort of 650 to 750 subjects, a separate validation cohort of some 120 different subjects was used. High-throughput TCR immunosequencing, statistical association of individual TCRs with disease status, and machine learning were combined to predict cytomegalovirus infection status. To study patterns of TCR occurrence, a later analysis re-analyzed previously published TCR beta repertoires from more than 550 donors and added high-resolution HLA genotyping. In the later analysis, no new phenotypic data were used to find candidate immune exposures; instead, reliance was placed on TCR beta sequences and their occurrence across donors. In an earlier analysis of about 590 of the donors, high-throughput TCR beta sequencing was used to judge whether each TCR beta V gene segment behaved as functional or pseudogenic. Donor age, sex, ethnicity and CMV serostatus were compiled alongside the repertoire data. In a later genetic analysis, genome-wide SNP genotypes for about three fifths of the roughly 670 donors were used, and that subset was treated as a discovery cohort. Every repertoire in the discovery cohort had been generated on one and the same sequencing platform. HLA typing covered class I and class II loci at four-digit resolution. The number of donors typed differed by locus, with 629-630 for A, B, C, DRB1 and DQB1, roughly 520 for DQA1, 606 for DPA1, and around 430 for DPB1. Four to six DR-DQ haplotypes were handled as single units for association and clustering, since linkage in the cohort was strong. On average, about 240,000 unique TCR beta nucleotide sequences were sequenced per donor among 300 to 500 genotyped donors of the cohort, with roughly 19% of those sequences being non-productive. Study-wide findings and limitations: Across donors, most TCR sequences were observed very rarely, whereas some public TCRs were present in many individuals. Roughly uniform sequencing depth across donors was assumed in presence/absence analyses, although this assumption may not hold. According to a later analysis, most CMV-associated TCR beta chains appeared to be HLA-restricted, and the HLA associations seemed to be driven largely by CMV exposure. Broadly in line with IMGT annotations, most TCR beta V segments showed up in productive rearrangements about 87% or about 30% of the time in an earlier analysis of 587 of the donors. A few of the identified cytomegalovirus-associated TCR beta chains were confirmed in vitro to be specific for cytomegalovirus antigens. A later analysis found that TCR association rates varied across HLA loci, with DRB1 alleles showing the most associated TCRs and HLA-C alleles the fewest. In a later analysis, HLA-associated TCR beta chains were found to be more clonally expanded and to have lower generation probabilities than equally common non-associated chains. In a later analysis, several top co-occurrence clusters were reported to appear linked to parvovirus B19, influenza, CMV and Epstein-Barr virus. The study listed around 160 TCR beta chains as associated with cytomegalovirus. Correlated functional status among segregating V segments might be attributable to linkage disequilibrium, but an unknown experimental factor could not be ruled out. Because some donors lacked HLA typing at each locus, the association tests relied only on the typed subset. Some IMGT-functional V segments, including TRBV6-2 and TRBV6-3, could not be distinguished by the 87-base-pair reads and were therefore excluded. In a later genetic analysis, a missense DCLRE1C variant was associated with V-gene and J-gene trimming of TCR beta chains, and the association was replicated in an independent cohort. The authors suggested that the approach could potentially be generalized to other disease states and immunological phenotypes. In a later analysis, over 15,000 TCR beta sequences were associated with specific HLA alleles at a false discovery rate of 0.05. For the cohort, immune exposure information was limited to CMV serostatus. In both the original and validation cohorts, the classifier was reported to diagnose cytomegalovirus status with high specificity and sensitivity. Compared with the approximately 710-donor mean, donors in an Asian-associated ancestry cluster had fewer N-insertions in productive TCRs, according to a later genetic analysis. The earlier analysis of approximately 560 of the donors excluded roughly 16 rarely observed V segments, including chromosome 9 orphons, because counts were too low. A group of highly shared sequence variants was considered likely to be a technical artifact of the sequencing pipeline. A further reported finding was that TCR beta sequences accurately predicted the HLA-A and HLA-B alleles for most subjects in the first cohort. When HLA alleles, especially DR and DQ, strongly co-occurred, TCR associations were difficult to assign to individual alleles. Only TCR beta chains were sequenced in this cohort, and the absence of alpha or paired-chain data limited detectable features.

From the cysteine up to the phenylalanine, the CDR3 has a length of 14 residues. Only CDR3 DNA is held: 42 bases, read in frame from base 1. Reading the germline V gene (reference sequence) gives CDR1 SEHNR and CDR2 FQNEAQ. Trimming removed 3 bases from V and 5 bases from J; the gene matches leave 2 bases unexplained. As regards this clone: The antigen it binds to is not known. Base qualities were left out, and no much larger clone turns up one base away. Other DNA sequences within the sample encode an identical CDR3.

The cohort comprised approximately 700 healthy bone marrow donors. At the time of sampling, all cohort members were nominally healthy, though unrecorded immune exposures were likely present. The donor was CMV seropositive and belonged to the group of some 290 seropositive cohort members. Every donor gave a peripheral blood sample, and the peripheral blood mononuclear cells from that sample were used for TCR beta sequencing. Genomic DNA was extracted from the blood cell samples with the Qiagen DNeasy Blood Extraction Kit. Receptors were amplified or captured by the immunoSEQ multiplex PCR assay. A mixture of 60 forward primers for TCR Vbeta segments and 13 reverse primers for TCR Jbeta segments was used in the multiplex PCR. A multiplex PCR assay on genomic DNA amplified the CDR3 region of rearranged TCR beta genes. Amplified TCR beta libraries were sequenced as 87-base-pair reads on the Illumina HiSeq System. The original methods were these. Across the 600 to 700 repertoires, a later analysis counted tens of millions of unique TCR beta chains, some 11 million of which were shared by at least two donors. To remove PCR and sequencing errors, raw reads were error-corrected and collapsed into unique sequences using a nearest-neighbor algorithm that merged closely related sequences. Alignment of CDR3 sequences to IMGT reference sequences was used to assign V, D and J gene segments. For a sequence to be retained, a match of at least six nucleotides was required to both a V gene segment and a J gene segment. A rearrangement was called productive if the CDR3 had no stop codons and remained in frame with V and J, and every other rearrangement was called non-productive. Following IMGT convention, CDR3 was defined as the stretch from the second conserved V-encoded cysteine up to the conserved J-encoded phenylalanine. Sequences without an unambiguous match to a single V gene segment were excluded from the earlier analysis of several hundred of the donors. In an earlier analysis of roughly 500 of the donors, V segments were called functional above 56.7% productive rearrangements and were called segregating when the between-donor standard deviation exceeded 5%. A statistical classification framework was built for diagnosing cytomegalovirus status from the catalog of TCR beta chain sequences. A later analysis assigned V and J genes by comparing TCR nucleotide sequences with IMGT/GENE-DB human TR gene sequences. A later analysis assigned CDR3 sequences and most-parsimonious VDJ recombination scenarios with the TCRdist pipeline. In a later analysis, each TCR beta chain was defined by its CDR3 amino acid sequence together with its V-gene family, and reads lacking a unique V-gene family were excluded. In a later analysis, approximately 640 highly shared, low-generation-probability nucleotide sequences were removed to address suspected cross-contamination and a sequencing artifact. In a later analysis, a clonal expansion index for each public chain was calculated from normalized within-repertoire ranks of inferred template counts. In a later analysis, generation probabilities were computed using a VDJ recombination model fitted to out-of-frame rearrangements, and the results were checked against IGoR. A later analysis scored TCR-TCR, TCR-HLA and TCR-CMV co-occurrence with hypergeometric tests, applying a repertoire-size bias correction to TCR pairs. In a later analysis, false discovery rates were estimated by permuting HLA or CMV assignments 20 times. In a later analysis, co-occurring TCRs were grouped using DBSCAN, and TCRdist sequence similarity was added for clustering within HLA-allele-positive subsets. Repertoires with fewer than 30,000 or more than 120,000 public chains, plus five repertoires with anomalous nucleotide sharing, were excluded from co-occurrence clustering. As stored in TCRdb, this immuneACCESS dataset retains in-frame rearrangements with V and J assigned. A fraction of the clones does not appear; measured against another copy, unresolved V genes explain less than half of the discrepancy, and the remainder lacks a known reason. That table is the source of V, J and clone size, and D and trimming were worked out from the DNA. This sample is represented by about 140,000 clones; about 80% of them were singletons. The ten largest clones add up to 1.4% of the sample.

Material: PBMCs. This TCR was recovered from a man aged 25 to 45 in good health and CMV-seropositive. This chain joins TRBV7-9 to TRBJ2-5; TRBD2 lines up with 11 middle nucleotides. For the CDR3, the sequence is CASSLSSGRETQYF. The DNA sequence follows: TGTGCCAGCAGCTTGTCTAGCGGGAGGGAGACCCAGTACTTC.